This T cell receptor beta chain comes out of a study of regulatory T cells in long-lasting Graves disease. Study-wide results and caveats: When disease was persistent, TRBV28, TRBJ1-2 and TRBJ2-5 were the favored segments. Accuracy was perhaps lowered by the small sample size.

Building of the TCR beta libraries involved iRepertoire HTBI primers and Arm-PCR of CDR3 regions. TCRdb analysed the multiplex PCR reads with MiXCR anew, one entry per CDR3 protein. Of roughly 450,000 distinct CDR3 sequences listed, around a fifth were seen once; the top ten hold about 12%. This clonotype was counted at least ten times. The antigen remains unidentified. Stated time point: persistent/refractory GD, antithyroid drugs over 5 years with positive TRAb. RNA isolated from PBMCs was used to make the TCR library. CDR3 length: 16 amino acids. Trimming left V 6 bases short and J 0 bases short, with 15 bases between. CDR1 is MDHEN and CDR2 is SYDVKM in the germline V gene.

V is TRBV28 and J is TRBJ1-5; D remains unclear. The sample here was peripheral blood mononuclear cells (PBMCs), taken when the disease was refractory, from a patient treated with antithyroid drugs. This clonotype originated in a female donor with Graves disease. DNA of the CDR3: TGTGCCAGCAGCTCATCCGTACTTTATAGCAATCAGCCCCAGCATTTT. This encodes CASSSSVLYSNQPQHF.